This TCR beta chain was found in a study of cytomegalovirus exposure and HLA in healthy donors. PCR amplification relied on 60 Vbeta primers (plus 13 Jbeta primers). Clones were read by immunoSEQ multiplex PCR, and TCRdb kept only the in-frame ones, dropping some. The data contain about 100,000 clones, around two thirds of them singletons. Study-wide points: The study flagged roughly 160 TCR beta chains as cytomegalovirus-associated.

All the people who gave samples were healthy bone marrow donors. About this clone: Antigen: not known.

V shed 1 base and J shed 12 bases, with 10 bases lying between them. The CDR3 has 12 amino acids. Looked up from germline, CDR1 is SGHTA and CDR2 is FQGTGA. The clonotype was recovered from a man between 45 and 60 years old in good health and CMV-seropositive. The rearrangement links TRBV7-3 to TRBJ2-1; D is perhaps TRBD1 (5 bases). The sample comprised PBMCs. The CDR3, as DNA: TGTGCCAGCAGCTTAATGGGGCAGGGGCAGTTCTTC. Its translation is CASSLMGQGQFF.